This record concerns one T cell receptor (beta chain) sequence. The CDR3 sequence is 13 residues long. Germline V CDR1 and CDR2: SNHLY, FYNNEI. V was pared by 5 bases and J by 0 bases, with 4 bases between. The record originates from a study of CDR3 diversity in severe acne. TCRdb called the PCR reads again in MiXCR, with one record for every CDR3 protein. Among more than 70,000 distinct CDR3 sequences listed, 45% to 50% were seen once. The sequence was collected from a male donor with severe acne vulgaris. The source material was blood. The chain recombines TRBV2 with TRBJ1-4; D call uncertain. For the CDR3, the DNA is TGTGCCAGCAGTCGATCAACTAATGAAAAACTGTTTTTT. Encoded protein: CASSRSTNEKLFF.